These 8 T cell receptor beta chains originate from one sample sequenced in a study of blood T cell repertoires in COVID-19. TCRdb keeps only in-frame clones here, not all; method: immunoSEQ multiplex PCR. The sample lists 120,000 or so clones, roughly 90% occurring once. Sequencing was done on a sample of peripheral blood. The receptors shown here come from a woman aged 80 or over with acute or convalescent COVID-19.

The chain is built from TRBV11-2 and TRBJ1-2, with 7 bases that match TRBD1. The CDR3 consists of 15 residues. CDR1 SGHAT and CDR2 FQNNGV come from the germline V gene. The trim removed 5 bases at V and 0 bases at J, leaving 6 bases unmatched. The CDR3 coding sequence is TGTGCCAGCAGCGTACAGGGGATTGCTAACTATGGCTACACCTTC. Encoded protein: CASSVQGIANYGYTF.

V and J are TRBV5-1 and TRBJ1-1, with D possibly being TRBD1 (5 bases). CDR3 size: 15 residues. V was clipped by 0 bases and J by 6 bases, with 15 bases between them. CDR1 SGHRS and CDR2 YFSETQ come from the germline V gene. The CDR3 is CASSLEGAFNAEAFF. The CDR3 DNA reads as TGCGCCAGCAGCTTGGAAGGGGCATTCAATGCTGAAGCTTTCTTT. Supplemented by reference TRBV5-1 and TRBJ1-1, the full variable domain reads KAGVTQTPRYLIKTRGQQVTLSCSPISGHRSVSWYQQTPGQGLQFLFEYFSETQRNKGNFPGRFSGRQFSNSRSEMNVSTLELGDSALYLCASSLEGAFNAEAFFGQGTRLTVV.

J is TRBJ2-3 and V is TRBV5-1; D is ambiguous. Trimming took off 0 bases at V and 0 bases at J, with 5 bases between the two ends. CDR1 is SGHRS and CDR2 is YFSETQ in the germline V gene. The CDR3 length is 14 residues. The CDR3 sequence is CASSLVESTDTQYF. The CDR3 DNA sequence: TGCGCCAGCAGCTTGGTAGAGAGCACAGATACGCAGTATTTT.

This chain uses TRBV7-2 with TRBJ1-4; 8 positions match TRBD1. J gave up 5 bases and V 0 bases, and 5 bases lay outside the gene matches. The CDR3 runs 16 residues. Germline CDR1 is SGHTA and CDR2 is FQGNSA. CDR3 protein: CASSLALAGGNEKLFF. The CDR3 DNA is TGTGCCAGCAGCTTAGCGCTGGCAGGGGGCAATGAAAAACTGTTTTTT.

This rearrangement joins TRBV9 to TRBJ2-3; D perhaps matches TRBD1 (5 bases). Trimming took off 4 bases at V and 4 bases at J, with 13 bases between the two ends. CDR3 size: 14 residues. Germline CDR1 SGDLS, CDR2 YYNGEE. The CDR3 spells CASSFQGWSDTQYF. In DNA form, the CDR3 reads TGTGCCAGCAGCTTCCAGGGTTGGTCAGATACGCAGTATTTT. The whole variable domain, filled in from reference TRBV9 and TRBJ2-3, reads DSGVTQTPKHLITATGQRVTLRCSPRSGDLSVYWYQQSLDQGLQFLIQYYNGEERAKGNILERFSAQQFPDLHSELNLSSLELGDSALYFCASSFQGWSDTQYFGPGTRLTVL.

This clone is a singleton in its sample. CDR3 bases: TGTGCCAGCAGCCCTGGACGGACACAAGCTAACTATGGCTACACCTTC. It translates to CASSPGRTQANYGYTF. The chain joins TRBV5-6 to TRBJ1-2; D might be TRBD1 (5 bases). The CDR3 sequence is 16 residues long. Germline CDR1 SGHDT, CDR2 YYEEEE. The V end was cut by 4 bases, the J end by 0 bases, with 16 bases between.

The chain has TRBV27 and TRBJ2-5, with 12 bases matching TRBD2. CDR3 length: 18 residues. Germline assignment: CDR1 MNHEY and CDR2 SMNVEV (reference sequence). V shed 2 bases, J shed 4 bases, and the junction held 11 bases outside the gene matches. In DNA form, the CDR3 reads TGTGCCAGCAGTTTAGGAGGGGCTAGCGGGAGGGCCCCAGAGACCCAGTACTTC. This gives the protein CASSLGGASGRAPETQYF.

The V call is TRBV24-1, the J call TRBJ2-1, with 8 bases identical to TRBD1. In germline, CDR1 is KGHDR, CDR2 SFDVKD. J gave up 1 base and V 4 bases, and 2 bases lay outside the gene matches. This CDR3 spans 15 amino acids. The CDR3 reads CATSEQGVSYNEQFF. In DNA form, the CDR3 reads TGTGCCACCAGTGAACAGGGGGTTTCCTACAATGAGCAGTTCTTC.